The clone carrying this T cell receptor (beta chain) was picked up many times. Its antigen is as yet unknown. The TCR beta profiling, which covered VDJ combination and CDR3 sequence, was carried out using genomic DNA as the template. TCRdb re-called the reads with MiXCR, one entry per CDR3 protein. The table shows over 150,000 distinct CDR3 sequences, with roughly 49% occurring only once. Whoever was chosen for sequencing had shown CD8+CD57+ cell expansion by flow cytometry. The data were taken from a study of CD8+CD57+ T cells in acquired aplastic anemia. Trimming took off 3 bases at V and 5 bases at J, with 8 bases between the two ends. This CDR3 is built from 12 residues. Germline lookup yields CDR1 SEHNR and CDR2 FQNEAQ (reference sequence). Whole-study results and caveats: CD8+ Simpson's diversity in patients was not significantly different from that in controls.

Sample: sorted CD4+, CD8+, or CD8+CD57+ T cells (not recorded which) from PBMCs. This chain links TRBV7-9 with TRBJ2-7; possible D gene TRBD1, 5 bases. This receptor was taken from a human donor with aplastic anemia. Here the CDR3 DNA reads TGTGCCAGCAGCTTCAGGGATGACGAGCAGTACTTC. Its protein is CASSFRDDEQYF.